These 26 T cell receptor beta chains originate from one sample sequenced in a study of T-cell reconstitution after alpha-beta-depleted transplantation in children. Unique molecular identifiers tagged the TCRbeta library. A single record per CDR3 protein comes from TCRdb applying MiXCR to the PCR reads. This sample has about 240,000 distinct CDR3 sequences, with about 25% found just once. The input for sequencing was PBMCs, taken before TCRalphabeta/CD19-depleted stem cell transplant. Receptors were obtained from a girl aged 2-10 years with Fanconi anemia, due to receive a stem cell transplant.

This clonotype was seen repeatedly, ten times or more. J is TRBJ2-7 and V is TRBV7-2; TRBD1 matches at 7 bases. Per the germline V gene, CDR1 is SGHTA and CDR2 is FQGNSA. This CDR3 has 12 residues. The V gene end was trimmed by 3 bases and the J gene end by 5 bases; junction bases not matched to a gene: 1. CDR3 region: CASSFTGDEQYF. In DNA, the CDR3 is TGTGCCAGCAGCTTTACAGGGGACGAGCAGTACTTC.

This clonotype was observed a handful of times. The rearrangement uses TRBV20-1 and TRBJ1-2; D is undetermined. The CDR3 sequence is 13 residues long. Trimming shortened V by 0 bases and J by 1 base, and 6 bases separated the two germline ends. Germline values: CDR1 DFQATT, CDR2 SNEGSKA (reference sequence). CDR3 amino acids: CSARDRNNYGYTF. CDR3 nucleotide sequence: TGCAGTGCTAGAGATCGAAATAACTATGGCTACACCTTC.

There are a few counts of this clonotype. The V call is TRBV5-1, the J call TRBJ2-1; TRBD2 agrees at 7 bases. This CDR3 region has 15 residues. Germline V gene lookup returns CDR1 SGHRS and CDR2 YFSETQ. Trimming removed 0 bases from V and 3 bases from J; junction bases left unmatched: 3. In DNA, the CDR3 is TGCGCCAGCAGCTTGGCCGGGGGGTTCTACAATGAGCAGTTCTTC. It translates to CASSLAGGFYNEQFF.

This chain links TRBV20-1 with TRBJ2-5; D not certain. CDR3 length: 14 amino acids. The germline V gene encodes CDR1 DFQATT and CDR2 SNEGSKA (reference sequence). V was clipped by 3 bases and J by 0 bases, with 11 bases between them. In DNA, the CDR3 is TGCAGTGCTAGCCTAGACCCAAACCAAGAGACCCAGTACTTC. It codes for CSASLDPNQETQYF.

This clonotype was observed many times. The rearrangement joins TRBV14 to TRBJ2-7; D remains ambiguous. Looked up from germline, CDR1 is SGHDN and CDR2 is FVKESK. V was shortened by 2 bases and J by 5 bases, with 19 bases between the two germline ends. The CDR3 runs to 16 residues. CDR3 loop: CASSQRPVGRKNEQYF. In DNA form, the CDR3 reads TGTGCCAGCAGCCAAAGGCCCGTGGGAAGGAAAAACGAGCAGTACTTC. The full variable domain, rest sourced from reference TRBV14 and TRBJ2-7, is EAGVTQFPSHSVIEKGQTVTLRCDPISGHDNLYWYRRVMGKEIKFLLHFVKESKQDESGMPNNRFLAERTGGTYSTLKVQPAELEDSGVYFCASSQRPVGRKNEQYFGPGTRLTVT.

This clonotype was counted many times. A read error may explain this, as a much larger clone is one base away. The chain employs TRBV6-4 and TRBJ2-2; unclear D gene. CDR1 is MRHNA and CDR2 is SNTAGT in the germline V gene. V was pared by 2 bases and J by 4 bases, with 5 bases between. The CDR3 is 13 residues long. The DNA of the CDR3 is TGTGCCAGCAGTGACAGGGCCACCGGGGAGCTGTTTTTT. It specifies CASSDRATGELFF.

This clonotype came up many times. V and J are TRBV29-1 and TRBJ2-3; D ambiguous. Germline V gene data show CDR1 as SQVTM and CDR2 as ANQGSEA. The CDR3 contains 11 residues. V lost 3 bases and J lost 9, with 10 bases in between. The CDR3 is CSVEFSYTQYF. CDR3 nucleotides: TGCAGCGTTGAGTTCAGCTACACGCAGTATTTT.

This clonotype was seen many times. The chain couples TRBV20-1 to TRBJ2-2, with a tentative D call TRBD2 (6 bases). The CDR3 sequence is 15 residues long. V lost 6 bases and J 5 bases, leaving 19 bases between the germline ends. In germline, CDR1 is DFQATT, CDR2 SNEGSKA (reference sequence). CDR3 in DNA: TGCAGTGCCTCAGAATTTCCGGCGGGGACCGGGGAGCTGTTTTTT. Encoded protein: CSASEFPAGTGELFF.

The rearrangement joins TRBV20-1 to TRBJ2-3; 11 bases map to TRBD2. The CDR3 is 14 residues long. CDR1 is DFQATT and CDR2 is SNEGSKA in the germline V gene (reference sequence). Trimming at V came to 5 bases and at J to 1 base, leaving 2 bases not matched to a gene. The CDR3 sequence: CSAVAGGRTDTQYF. Here the CDR3 DNA reads TGCAGTGCTGTAGCGGGAGGGCGCACAGATACGCAGTATTTT.

There are a few counts of this clonotype. This sequence joins TRBV9 and TRBJ2-2, with 11 bases matching TRBD2. Trimming removed 4 bases from V and 2 bases from J; junction bases left unmatched: 7. The CDR3 is made up of 17 amino acids. Germline V CDR1 and CDR2: SGDLS, YYNGEE. The DNA of the CDR3 is TGTGCCAGCAGCCTCCAGACTAGCGGGATCAACACCGGGGAGCTGTTTTTT. Its translation: CASSLQTSGINTGELFF.

This clonotype was seen a handful of times. The chain couples TRBV20-1 to TRBJ2-7; TRBD1 aligns across 7 bases. From germline, CDR1 is DFQATT and CDR2 SNEGSKA (reference sequence). The CDR3 has 18 amino acids. The V segment lost 1 base and the J segment 2 bases; nucleotides outside the gene matches: 17. In nucleotides, the CDR3 is TGCAGTGCTAGAGTGAAGACAGGGTACCTTCTTTCACCCTACGAGCAGTACTTC. Translated: CSARVKTGYLLSPYEQYF.

The chain has TRBV29-1 and TRBJ2-7, with 8 bases aligning to TRBD2. The germline gives CDR1 SQVTM, CDR2 ANQGSEA. This CDR3 has 13 amino acids. V shed 4 bases, J shed 5 bases, and the junction held 7 bases outside the gene matches. The CDR3 nucleotides are TGCAGCGTTGGGTTCGCGGGGGGAAACGAGCAGTACTTC. This gives the protein CSVGFAGGNEQYF.

The chain recombines TRBV29-1 with TRBJ1-2; D gene ambiguous. Trimming removed 4 bases from V and 2 bases from J, with 32 bases in between. CDR1 and CDR2 (germline): SQVTM, ANQGSEA. This CDR3 region has 20 residues. The CDR3 is CSVGPLDPLRYRDSNYGYTF. The CDR3 nucleotides are TGCAGCGTTGGGCCGCTAGACCCCCTAAGATATCGTGATTCAAACTATGGCTACACCTTC.

The genes are TRBV4-2 and TRBJ2-1; TRBD2 matches 9 bases. Unmatched junction bases numbered 2, after V lost 3 bases and J lost 5 bases. This CDR3 is built from 14 residues. CDR1 and CDR2 from the germline V gene are LGHNA and YNFKEQ. CDR3 sequence: CASSHRGGDNEQFF. The DNA of the CDR3 is TGTGCCAGCAGCCATCGCGGGGGGGACAATGAGCAGTTCTTC.

The rearrangement joins TRBV6-4 to TRBJ2-7, with 10 bases matching TRBD2. The CDR3 consists of 19 residues. V lost 11 bases to trimming and J lost 2 bases; unmatched junction nucleotides: 24. Germline CDR1 is MRHNA and CDR2 is SNTAGT. CDR3 region: CAPPPREVGLAAGPYEQYF. For the CDR3, the DNA is TGTGCCCCACCGCCCAGGGAGGTCGGACTAGCGGCTGGCCCCTACGAGCAGTACTTC.

This clonotype appeared a few times. The CDR3 DNA reads TGTGCCAGCAGCTTAGTTCAGGCAGCTGAGCAGTTCTTC. This sequence encodes CASSLVQAAEQFF. The rearrangement links TRBV7-8 to TRBJ2-1; no reliable D call. The V end lost 1 base, the J end lost 9 bases, and 10 bases lay between the germline ends. The CDR3 covers 13 residues. The germline V gene encodes CDR1 SGHVS and CDR2 FQNEAQ. The whole variable domain, filled in from reference TRBV7-8 and TRBJ2-1, reads GAGVSQSPRYKVAKRGQDVALRCDPISGHVSLFWYQQALGQGPEFLTYFQNEAQLDKSGLPSDRFFAERPEGSVSTLKIQRTQQEDSAVYLCASSLVQAAEQFFGPGTRLTVL.

This clonotype appeared a single time. The chain is built from TRBV20-1 and TRBJ2-5; 9 bases agree with TRBD1. Losses at the gene ends were 0 bases for V and 5 bases for J; bases not matched to a gene: 7. The length of the CDR3 is 15 residues. Germline V gene data show CDR1 as DFQATT and CDR2 as SNEGSKA (reference sequence). For the CDR3, the DNA is TGCAGTGCTAGAGATGCACAGGGGGCTAGGGAGACCCAGTACTTC. Translated, it gives CSARDAQGARETQYF.

At least ten counts were recorded for this clonotype. The J gene is TRBJ1-1, the V gene TRBV28; D remains ambiguous. Germline-derived CDR1 and CDR2 are MDHEN and SYDVKM. The length of the CDR3 is 13 residues. The ends were cut back, 5 bases at V and 2 bases at J, with 9 bases in the middle. The CDR3 here is CASSPPYNTEAFF. The CDR3 region has the DNA TGTGCCAGCAGTCCTCCTTACAACACTGAAGCTTTCTTT.

The chain joins TRBV29-1 to TRBJ2-1; 11 nucleotides agree with TRBD2. The ends lost 8 bases at V and 3 bases at J; junction bases unmatched: 6. Germline V gives CDR1 SQVTM, CDR2 ANQGSEA. The CDR3 contains 14 residues. CDR3 in amino acids: CSLSSGRFYNEQFF. CDR3 DNA: TGCAGCCTCTCTAGCGGGAGGTTCTACAATGAGCAGTTCTTC.

The table lists this clonotype with many counts. V and J are TRBV6-1 and TRBJ2-5; TRBD2 agrees at 7 bases. Unmatched junction bases numbered 13, after V lost 6 bases and J lost 0 bases. There are 17 residues in the CDR3. The germline CDR1 and CDR2 sequences are MNHNS and SASEGT. Here the CDR3 DNA reads TGTGCCAGCAGGCGACTAGCCCAGCTCCCTAACCAAGAGACCCAGTACTTC. The encoded protein is CASRRLAQLPNQETQYF.

This clonotype has at least ten counts. The gene calls are TRBV12-3 or TRBV12-4 and TRBJ2-1, with TRBD2 matching 9 bases. CDR3 length equals 15 residues. V was clipped by 6 bases and J by 2 bases; unmatched bases: 5. CDR3: CASRLAGSTYNEQFF. CDR3 sequence (DNA): TGTGCCAGCAGACTAGCGGGCTCGACCTACAATGAGCAGTTCTTC.

This clonotype has at least ten counts. The J gene is TRBJ2-2, the V gene TRBV25-1, with a tentative D call TRBD1 (5 bases). This CDR3 contains 16 residues. V lost 3 bases and J lost 2, with 13 bases in between. CDR1 and CDR2 from the germline V gene are MGHDK and SYGVNS. CDR3 nucleotide sequence: TGTGCCAGCAGTGACGCGGCAGGGCCTAACACCGGGGAGCTGTTTTTT. Translating it yields CASSDAAGPNTGELFF.

V and J are TRBV20-1 and TRBJ1-1, with D unclear. Trimming removed 3 bases from V and 9 bases from J, with 8 bases in between. CDR3 size: 10 residues. CDR1 DFQATT and CDR2 SNEGSKA come from the germline V gene (reference sequence). The CDR3, as DNA: TGCAGTGCTAGTAACACCAAAGCTTTCTTT. Amino acids: CSASNTKAFF.

This clonotype has a count of ten or more. The J gene is TRBJ2-1, the V gene TRBV7-6, with a tentative D call TRBD1 (5 bases). This CDR3 contains 14 residues. Germline CDR1 is SGHVS and CDR2 is FNYEAQ. Trimming left V 1 base short and J 4 bases short, with 8 bases between. This CDR3 is CASSLVHRYNEQFF. In nucleotides, the CDR3 is TGTGCCAGCAGCTTAGTCCACAGGTACAATGAGCAGTTCTTC.

This clonotype was detected ten times or more. This sequence joins TRBV11-2 and TRBJ2-1; no clear D. Germline V gene sequence: CDR1 SGHAT, CDR2 FQNNGV. Trimming stripped 4 bases from V and 0 bases from J, with 16 bases between. The CDR3 totals 17 residues. DNA of the CDR3: TGTGCCAGCAGCTCCCAACCTCTAGGAAGCTCCTACAATGAGCAGTTCTTC. Its protein product is CASSSQPLGSSYNEQFF.

Written as DNA, the CDR3 is TGCAGCGTTGCCTGGGTTGGCTACTACGAGCAGTACTTC. The encoded protein is CSVAWVGYYEQYF. This chain connects TRBV29-1 to TRBJ2-7; no firm D call. CDR3 length equals 13 residues. The germline V and J ends were trimmed by 4 bases and 3 bases, with 13 bases remaining between them. Germline values: CDR1 SQVTM, CDR2 ANQGSEA.